This T cell receptor beta chain was captured in a study of T cells in Graves' hyperthyroidism and ophthalmopathy. Findings of the study overall: Most expanded thyroid clonotypes above 0.001 also appeared in blood. Researchers report that a 13 V-J model separated ophthalmopathy from stable hyperthyroidism.

Germline CDR1 is LGHDT and CDR2 is YNNKEL (reference sequence). This CDR3 is built from 14 residues. V was shortened by 2 bases and J by 4 bases, with 12 bases between the two germline ends. This clonotype is medium-sized by share. Its antigen is still unknown. TCR beta CDR3 region amplification was performed from RNA transcripts. Using the HTBI primer set, a first-round RT-PCR was run on the TCR CDR3. TCRdb processed the multiplex PCR reads anew with MiXCR; each CDR3 protein has one entry. The table shows approximately 360,000 distinct CDR3 sequences, with approximately 14% occurring only once. V gene TRBV3-1 combines with J gene TRBJ2-7, with TRBD2 as a possible D gene (5 bases). The origin of this receptor is a woman younger than 35 with Graves' hyperthyroidism that later progressed to Graves' ophthalmopathy. Specimen: blood. The CDR3 sequence is CASSQRRTDYEQYF. CDR3 coding DNA: TGTGCCAGCAGCCAAAGGAGGACGGATTACGAGCAGTACTTC.